Below are 20 T cell receptor beta chains sequenced from a single sample in a study of cytomegalovirus exposure and HLA in healthy donors. Both 60 Vbeta primers and 13 Jbeta primers went into the PCR. Sequencing was performed with immunoSEQ multiplex PCR; in TCRdb, only in-frame clones are kept and a portion is missing. The sample includes around 150,000 clones, 68% of them seen just once. Sequencing input: PBMCs. The origin of the receptors is a woman between 40 and 50 years old in good health and CMV-seropositive.

The chain combines TRBV25-1 with TRBJ1-1; D not certain. CDR3 length equals 11 residues. The V end lost 2 bases, the J end lost 7 bases, and 5 bases lay between the germline ends. Germline V gives CDR1 MGHDK, CDR2 SYGVNS. CDR3: CASSEAVEAFF. The CDR3 DNA reads TGTGCCAGCAGTGAAGCAGTTGAAGCTTTCTTT.

This chain links TRBV2 with TRBJ2-2; 10 positions match TRBD1. CDR3 length: 14 amino acids. V shed 8 bases, J shed 4 bases, and the junction held 4 bases outside the gene matches. Germline V lookup: CDR1 SNHLY, CDR2 FYNNEI. CDR3 amino acids: CASLRDRGTGELFF. As DNA, the CDR3 is TGTGCCAGCCTCCGGGACAGGGGCACCGGGGAGCTGTTTTTT.

V gene TRBV2 combines with J gene TRBJ1-6, with 7 positions matching TRBD1. V lost 6 bases, J lost 9 bases, and 14 bases stayed unmatched. The CDR3 length is 16 residues. The germline V gene has CDR1 SNHLY and CDR2 FYNNEI. The CDR3 loop is CASSQGQLVYGSPLHF. Written as DNA, the CDR3 is TGTGCCAGCAGCCAGGGACAGCTGGTGTATGGTTCACCCCTCCACTTT.

V gene TRBV4-1 combines with J gene TRBJ1-1; weak D call: TRBD1 (6 bases). The CDR3 has 15 residues. Germline V gene data show CDR1 as MGHRA and CDR2 as YSYEKL. V shed 2 bases and J shed 6 bases, with 16 bases lying between them. This chain's CDR3 is CASSQRGGVVAEAFF. The CDR3 bases are TGCGCCAGCAGCCAAAGGGGGGGGGTAGTAGCTGAAGCTTTCTTT.

This clone was detected a few times. The V call is TRBV4-2, the J call TRBJ2-2, with 10 bases fitting TRBD1. Germline V CDR1 and CDR2: LGHNA, YNFKEQ. V shed 2 bases, J shed 5 bases, and the junction held 5 bases outside the gene matches. The CDR3 extends over 16 amino acids. The CDR3 protein is CASSQPGQGRTGELFF. The DNA for the CDR3 is TGTGCCAGCAGCCAACCGGGACAGGGGCGGACCGGGGAGCTGTTTTTT.

V usage is TRBV19 and J usage is TRBJ1-2, with D possibly being TRBD1 (6 bases). Trimming stripped 6 bases from V and 3 bases from J, with 17 bases between. The CDR3 is 15 amino acids. Germline values: CDR1 LNHDA, CDR2 SQIVND (reference sequence). CDR3 nucleotide sequence: TGTGCCAGTAGACTACTTGGGGGGGCTTACTATGGCTACACCTTC. Translated, it gives CASRLLGGAYYGYTF.

This clone has just a few counts. The gene calls are TRBV5-3 and TRBJ1-1, with TRBD1 identical over 9 bases. TRBV5-3 is an ORF, and what it does is uncertain. Unmatched junction bases numbered 6, after V lost 4 bases and J lost 11 bases. The CDR3 has 12 residues. The CDR3 coding sequence is TGTGCCAGAAGCCCTGGGGACAGGGAGGCTTTCTTT. Translated: CARSPGDREAFF.

This clone was observed a single time. The chain has TRBV19 and TRBJ2-1; 8 positions agree with TRBD2. The CDR3 extends over 13 amino acids. With V trimmed by 6 bases and J by 4 bases, 2 bases remained unmatched. Looked up from germline, CDR1 is LNHDA and CDR2 is SQIVND (reference sequence). DNA for the CDR3: TGTGCCAGTAGCGGCGGGAGGTACAATGAGCAGTTCTTC. Protein sequence: CASSGGRYNEQFF.

The CDR3 loop reads CSVTWGASTDTQYF. The CDR3 DNA follows: TGCAGCGTTACGTGGGGCGCTAGCACAGATACGCAGTATTTT. The chain has TRBV29-1 and TRBJ2-3; possibly TRBD1 for D (5 bases). Germline CDR1 is SQVTM and CDR2 is ANQGSEA. Trimming stripped 5 bases from V and 0 bases from J, with 12 bases between. The CDR3 consists of 14 residues.

This chain uses TRBV6-5 with TRBJ2-1; possible D gene TRBD1, 7 bases. CDR3 length: 14 residues. Germline V lookup: CDR1 MNHEY, CDR2 SVGAGI. Trimming left V 5 bases short and J 1 base short, with 9 bases between. The CDR3 here is CASSPGGSYNEQFF. The CDR3 DNA reads as TGTGCCAGCAGTCCAGGGGGGTCCTACAATGAGCAGTTCTTC.

This clone has just a few counts. This chain joins TRBV4-3 and TRBJ2-6, with a tentative D call TRBD2 (5 bases). The germline CDR1 and CDR2 sequences are LGHNA and YSLEER. The CDR3 is 16 amino acids. With 0 bases removed from V and 2 bases from J, the gap between germline ends came to 8 bases. For the CDR3, the DNA is TGCGCCAGCAGCCAAGACGAGGGAACTGGGGCCAACGTCCTGACTTTC. Its translation is CASSQDEGTGANVLTF.

J is TRBJ2-4 and V is TRBV5-1, with TRBD2 matching 7 bases. The CDR3 extends over 17 amino acids. Germline CDR1 and CDR2: SGHRS and YFSETQ. J was trimmed by 0 bases and V by 0 bases; bases with no gene match: 6. CDR3 in amino acids: CASSLAALAVAKNIQYF. The CDR3 DNA is TGCGCCAGCAGCTTGGCCGCCCTAGCGGTAGCCAAAAACATTCAGTACTTC.

This clone was detected only a few times. The chain links TRBV27 to TRBJ2-3; perhaps TRBD2 as D (5 bases). Trimming shortened V by 0 bases and J by 5 bases, and 9 bases separated the two germline ends. Per the germline V gene, CDR1 is MNHEY and CDR2 is SMNVEV (reference sequence). This CDR3 spans 14 amino acids. The CDR3: CASSLSSAGDTQYF. CDR3 nucleotides: TGTGCCAGCAGTTTATCTAGCGCAGGAGATACGCAGTATTTT.

The rearrangement joins TRBV14 to TRBJ1-1; D gene uncertain. V shed 0 bases and J shed 11 bases, with 19 bases lying between them. This CDR3 spans 15 amino acids. The V gene's germline CDR1 is SGHDN and CDR2 FVKESK. This CDR3 is CASSQESRWIGRAFF. In DNA form, the CDR3 reads TGTGCCAGCAGCCAAGAGTCGAGATGGATCGGGAGGGCTTTCTTT.

The chain carries TRBV19 and TRBJ1-2; 7 bases line up with TRBD1. Losses at the gene ends were 5 bases for V and 5 bases for J; bases not matched to a gene: 11. Germline V lookup: CDR1 LNHDA, CDR2 SQIVND (reference sequence). The CDR3 has 15 residues. CDR3 amino acids: CASSLGQNTRYGYTF. CDR3 in DNA: TGTGCCAGTAGTCTGGGACAGAATACCCGGTATGGCTACACCTTC. The whole variable domain, filled in from reference TRBV19 and TRBJ1-2, reads DGGITQSPKYLFRKEGQNVTLSCEQNLNHDAMYWYRQDPGQGLRLIYYSQIVNDFQKGDIAEGYSVSREKKESFPLTVTSAQKNPTAFYLCASSLGQNTRYGYTFGSGTRLTVV.

The V call is TRBV19, the J call TRBJ2-3; TRBD2 is a possible D gene (5 bases). The germline V gene has CDR1 LNHDA and CDR2 SQIVND (reference sequence). Deletions cut 7 bases from V and 5 bases from J, with 13 bases between. This CDR3 spans 13 amino acids. CDR3 bases: TGTGCCAGTATAGCCGGGGTTGGAGATACGCAGTATTTT. Translated: CASIAGVGDTQYF.

This clone has only a few counts. CDR3 residues: CATILVVSTDTIYF. The CDR3, as DNA: TGTGCCACAATTCTGGTAGTTTCAACGGACACCATATATTTT. The chain links TRBV7-3 to TRBJ1-3; D remains unclear. Trimming took off 10 bases at V and 8 bases at J, with 21 bases between the two ends. There are 14 residues in the CDR3. Per germline, CDR1 SGHTA and CDR2 FQGTGA.

The rearrangement uses TRBV13 and TRBJ2-5, with TRBD1 identical over 9 bases. The trim removed 4 bases at V and 1 base at J, leaving 10 bases unmatched. CDR1 is PRHDT, CDR2 FYEKMQ, per germline (reference sequence). This CDR3 is 17 amino acids long. CDR3: CASSSRRTGAGQETQYF. The CDR3 DNA sequence: TGTGCCAGCAGCTCGCGGAGGACAGGGGCAGGCCAAGAGACCCAGTACTTC.

The rearrangement links TRBV7-9 to TRBJ2-1; D perhaps matches TRBD1 (5 bases). V shed 6 bases and J shed 2 bases, with 8 bases lying between them. The CDR3 extends over 13 amino acids. The germline V gene has CDR1 SEHNR and CDR2 FQNEAQ (reference sequence). The CDR3 loop is CASSRGPYNEQFF. The CDR3 DNA sequence: TGTGCCAGCAGTAGGGGTCCCTACAATGAGCAGTTCTTC.

This clone was detected only a few times. V usage is TRBV7-8 and J usage is TRBJ2-3, with 7 bases aligning to TRBD1. This CDR3 has 15 residues. Germline V gene sequence: CDR1 SGHVS, CDR2 FQNEAQ. J gave up 4 bases and V 3 bases, and 7 bases lay outside the gene matches. The CDR3 is CASSFGTGVADTQYF. CDR3 DNA sequence: TGTGCCAGCAGCTTTGGAACAGGGGTGGCAGATACGCAGTATTTT.